These T cell receptor beta chains were read from a single sample in a study of long-term antiretroviral therapy in people with HIV. Data came from immunoSEQ multiplex PCR; TCRdb stores just in-frame clones and leaves some out. This sample carries 20,000 to 30,000 clones, around 80% of them seen once, and the ten largest clones take roughly 10%. Material: unsorted PBMCs, obtained 1.2 years after starting antiretroviral therapy. Receptor source: a woman aged 40 to 49 with HIV. Both conserved end residues are part of each CDR3. A D gene is named only where the DNA matches it firmly. Size tells how often a clone was seen (once, few, many) or the class of an expanded clone, and some rows leave it out.

size | J | V | D | CDR3 | DNA
NA | TRBJ1-1 | TRBV7-9 | NA | CASSLAREVGAFF | TGTGCCAGCAGCTTAGCGAGGGAGGTGGGAGCTTTCTTT
NA | TRBJ1-1 | TRBV7-9 | TRBD1 | CASSLASDRVGRIAEAFF | TGTGCCAGCAGCTTAGCCAGTGACAGGGTGGGCCGAATCGCTGAAGCTTTCTTT
NA | TRBJ2-3 | TRBV19 | TRBD2 | CASSQLAGTDTQYF | TGTGCCAGTAGCCAACTAGCGGGCACAGATACGCAGTATTTT
NA | TRBJ2-1 | TRBV5-1 | TRBD2 | CASSATSGRSFYNEQFF | TGCGCCAGCAGTGCGACTAGCGGGAGGTCCTTTTACAATGAGCAGTTCTTC
NA | TRBJ2-3 | TRBV4-3 | TRBD2 | CASSLQTSGWSNTQYF | TGCGCCAGCAGCCTCCAGACTAGCGGGTGGAGTAATACGCAGTATTTT
NA | TRBJ2-7 | TRBV5-6 | TRBD1 | CASNLDRVGYEQYF | TGTGCCAGCAACCTTGACAGGGTAGGTTACGAGCAGTACTTC
few | TRBJ2-7 | TRBV5-1 | TRBD2 | CASSLNSGSSYEQYF | TGCGCCAGCAGCTTGAATAGCGGGAGCTCCTACGAGCAGTACTTC
few | TRBJ2-7 | TRBV4-2 | NA | CASTPTEAAYEQYF | TGTGCCAGCACCCCTACCGAAGCAGCCTACGAGCAGTACTTC
few | TRBJ2-2 | TRBV10-1 | NA | CASSRLGTGPMTGELFF | TGCGCCAGCAGCCGACTCGGGACCGGCCCAATGACCGGGGAGCTGTTTTTT
NA | TRBJ1-1 | TRBV27 | NA | CASSSSTGLDTEAFF | TGTGCCAGCAGTTCCTCTACAGGGTTGGACACTGAAGCTTTCTTT
NA | TRBJ1-1 | TRBV29-1 | TRBD1 | CSVEDRGDTEAFF | TGCAGCGTTGAAGACAGGGGGGACACTGAAGCTTTCTTT
NA | TRBJ2-5 | TRBV7-8 | TRBD2 | CASSVSGGTSETQYF | TGTGCCAGCAGCGTTAGCGGGGGGACCTCAGAGACCCAGTACTTC
NA | TRBJ2-4 | TRBV4-1 | TRBD1 | CASSQGQGIKNIQYF | TGCGCCAGCAGCCAAGGACAGGGTATTAAAAACATTCAGTACTTC
NA | TRBJ2-7 | TRBV10-3 | TRBD1 | CAIKGTGSSYEQYF | TGTGCCATCAAGGGGACAGGGAGCTCCTACGAGCAGTACTTC
NA | TRBJ2-3 | TRBV11-3 | TRBD2 | CASSWTSGGAGTQYF | TGTGCCAGCAGCTGGACTAGCGGGGGGGCCGGCACGCAGTATTTT
few | TRBJ1-2 | TRBV5-1 | NA | CASDGYTF | TGCGCCAGCGATGGCTACACCTTC
NA | TRBJ2-3 | TRBV30 | NA | CAWSLPDTQYF | TGTGCCTGGAGTTTACCAGATACGCAGTATTTT
NA | TRBJ2-3 | TRBV5-1 | TRBD1 | CASSLSGGASDTQYF | TGCGCCAGCAGCTTGTCAGGGGGCGCTTCGGATACGCAGTATTTT
NA | TRBJ2-7 | TRBV7-9 | TRBD2 | CASGLAGTYEQYF | TGTGCCAGCGGACTAGCGGGGACCTACGAGCAGTACTTC
NA | TRBJ1-1 | TRBV4-2 | NA | CASSRLNGDAFF | TGTGCCAGCAGCCGGCTAAACGGGGACGCTTTCTTT
NA | TRBJ2-7 | TRBV6-6 | NA | CASTEGDEQYF | TGTGCCAGCACCGAGGGGGACGAGCAGTACTTC
NA | TRBJ2-7 | TRBV14 | NA | CASSPLGGSYEQYF | TGTGCCAGCAGCCCTCTCGGTGGCTCCTACGAGCAGTACTTC
once | TRBJ1-3 | TRBV7-9 | NA | CASSYDFSGNTIYF | TGTGCCAGCAGCTATGATTTCTCTGGAAACACCATATATTTT
NA | TRBJ1-2 | TRBV5-1 | NA | CASRSESGSGYTF | TGCGCCAGCAGGTCCGAGTCGGGTAGCGGCTACACCTTC
NA | TRBJ2-7 | TRBV6-5 | TRBD1 | CASSFGTDSYEQYF | TGTGCCAGCAGTTTCGGGACAGACTCCTACGAGCAGTACTTC
NA | TRBJ2-5 | TRBV11-2 | NA | CASSFGQGPSTETQYF | TGTGCCAGCAGCTTTGGGCAGGGCCCCTCAACTGAGACCCAGTACTTC
NA | TRBJ1-2 | TRBV7-9 | TRBD1 | CASSLWVQGAFGYTF | TGTGCCAGCAGCTTATGGGTTCAGGGGGCGTTTGGCTACACCTTC
NA | TRBJ2-1 | TRBV18 | NA | CASSPPSSGLYNEQFF | TGTGCCAGCTCACCACCTAGTAGCGGACTATACAATGAGCAGTTCTTC
NA | TRBJ2-2 | TRBV6-6 | NA | CASSLRWEGNTGELFF | TGTGCCAGCAGCCTCCGTTGGGAAGGGAACACCGGGGAGCTGTTTTTT
NA | TRBJ2-1 | TRBV7-9 | NA | CASSPAAGRFNEQFF | TGTGCCAGCAGCCCCGCCGCCGGGCGGTTTAATGAGCAGTTCTTC
NA | TRBJ1-2 | TRBV6-5 | NA | CASSSAGDKGKYGYTF | TGTGCCAGCAGTTCCGCCGGGGACAAGGGAAAATATGGCTACACCTTC
few | TRBJ1-2 | TRBV7-9 | TRBD1 | CASSGTGHGYTF | TGTGCCAGCAGCGGGACAGGGCATGGCTACACCTTC
NA | TRBJ2-2 | TRBV4-3 | NA | CASSQRTDNTGELFF | TGCGCCAGCAGCCAGAGGACAGACAACACCGGGGAGCTGTTTTTT
NA | TRBJ2-7 | TRBV6-5 | TRBD1 | CASSRTGQNHEQYF | TGTGCCAGCAGCCGGACAGGGCAAAATCACGAGCAGTACTTC
NA | TRBJ1-1 | TRBV5-1 | NA | CASSLNGDTEAFF | TGCGCCAGCAGCTTGAATGGAGACACTGAAGCTTTCTTT
NA | TRBJ2-3 | TRBV4-3 | NA | CASSPSGSFGQDTQYF | TGCGCCAGCAGCCCTTCGGGTTCATTCGGGCAAGATACGCAGTATTTT
NA | TRBJ2-1 | TRBV20-1 | NA | CSAPSAEQFF | TGCAGTGCCCCCAGCGCTGAGCAGTTCTTC